This entry lists 15 T cell receptor beta chains sequenced from one sample in a study of blood T cell repertoires in COVID-19. Here immunoSEQ multiplex PCR was the method, and the copy in TCRdb shows in-frame clones only, minus some. The sample contains about 110,000 clones, around 80% of which appear only once. The specimen sequenced was peripheral blood. The receptors originated from a human donor in a cohort sampled during active or convalescent COVID-19.

This clone was picked up one time. This chain connects TRBV5-5 to TRBJ1-3, with TRBD1 identical over 7 bases. Germline values: CDR1 SGHKS, CDR2 YYEKEE (reference sequence). Germline trimming cut 4 bases from V and 4 bases from J; bases unmatched to any gene: 2. There are 13 residues in the CDR3. CDR3 DNA sequence: TGTGCCAGCAGCGAGGGGGCCGGAAACACCATATATTTT. Translation: CASSEGAGNTIYF.

The chain carries TRBV4-3 and TRBJ2-7; D not certain. Trimming took 4 bases from V and 0 from J, leaving 7 bases between them. The CDR3 runs to 13 residues. CDR1 and CDR2 (germline): LGHNA, YSLEER. The CDR3, as DNA: TGCGCCAGCAGCCGGGCCATCTCCTACGAGCAGTACTTC. As protein: CASSRAISYEQYF.

The V gene is TRBV5-1, the J gene TRBJ2-3, with a weak D call TRBD1 (7 bases). V was shortened by 1 base and J by 5 bases, with 11 bases between the two germline ends. The CDR3 sequence is 14 residues long. Germline V gives CDR1 SGHRS, CDR2 YFSETQ. CDR3 protein: CASSLTGEVDTQYF. CDR3 bases: TGCGCCAGCAGCTTGACAGGGGAGGTAGATACGCAGTATTTT.

CDR3 protein: CAWSVRAGGVQPQHF. The CDR3, as DNA: TGTGCCTGGAGTGTACGGGCAGGGGGCGTCCAGCCCCAGCATTTT. This sequence joins TRBV30 and TRBJ1-5, with TRBD1 matching 8 bases. Germline trimming cut 0 bases from V and 7 bases from J; bases unmatched to any gene: 8. Germline loops: CDR1 GTSNPN, CDR2 SVGIG (reference sequence). The CDR3 is 15 amino acids.

The CDR3, as DNA: TGTGCCAGCAGCGTTACAGGGGCCACTGAAGCTTTCTTT. Its translation is CASSVTGATEAFF. The genes are TRBV9 and TRBJ1-1, with TRBD1 matching over 7 bases. Trimming at V came to 2 bases and at J to 4 bases, leaving 2 bases not matched to a gene. The germline gives CDR1 SGDLS, CDR2 YYNGEE. This CDR3 comprises 13 residues.

This clone was picked up a small number of times. The genes are TRBV3-1 (or the pseudogene TRBV3-2) and TRBJ2-2; TRBD1 agrees at 8 bases. The V gene end was trimmed by 2 bases and the J gene end by 5 bases; junction bases not matched to a gene: 4. Germline V gene sequence: CDR1 LGHDT, CDR2 YNNKEL (reference sequence). The CDR3 covers 15 residues. CDR3 residues: CASSQSRGRTGELFF. CDR3 DNA: TGTGCCAGCAGCCAATCCAGGGGGCGAACCGGGGAGCTGTTTTTT.

The chain combines TRBV30 with TRBJ1-5, with a weak D call TRBD1 (5 bases). The CDR3 contains 15 residues. V shed 4 bases and J shed 2 bases, with 15 bases lying between them. Per the germline V gene, CDR1 is GTSNPN and CDR2 is SVGIG (reference sequence). CDR3 residues: CAWNAQGFGNQPQHF. The CDR3, as DNA: TGTGCCTGGAACGCTCAGGGTTTCGGCAATCAGCCCCAGCATTTT.

J is TRBJ1-1 and V is TRBV7-2, with 7 bases aligning to TRBD1. The CDR3 contains 15 residues. The trim removed 3 bases at V and 3 bases at J, leaving 7 bases unmatched. Germline CDR1 SGHTA, CDR2 FQGNSA. CDR3 nucleotides: TGTGCCAGCAGCTTCCCGACAGGGATGTACACTGAAGCTTTCTTT. Its protein is CASSFPTGMYTEAFF.

This clone has just one count. The chain has TRBV6-5 and TRBJ1-2; D possibly corresponds to TRBD1 (6 bases). The germline V gene has CDR1 MNHEY and CDR2 SVGAGI. The V end lost 6 bases, the J end lost 4 bases, and 15 bases lay between the germline ends. The CDR3 has 14 residues. CDR3 residues: CASRTAGVGYGYTF. The CDR3, as DNA: TGTGCCAGCAGAACCGCAGGGGTGGGCTATGGCTACACCTTC.

CDR3 in DNA: TGTGCCAGCTCACCACTTGAGTTCAGGCCACCGACAGGGGGCACTGAAGCTTTCTTT. This codes for CASSPLEFRPPTGGTEAFF. J is TRBJ1-1 and V is TRBV18, with TRBD1 identical over 9 bases. The CDR3 contains 19 residues. J was trimmed by 4 bases and V by 1 base; bases with no gene match: 16. CDR1 is KGHSH and CDR2 is LQKENI in the germline V gene. The full variable domain, rest sourced from reference TRBV18 and TRBJ1-1, is NAGVMQNPRHLVRRRGQEARLRCSPMKGHSHVYWYRQLPEEGLKFMVYLQKENIIDESGMPKERFSAEFPKEGPSILRIQQVVRGDSAAYFCASSPLEFRPPTGGTEAFFGQGTRLTVV.

Concerning this clone: Other DNA sequences of this sample code for an identical CDR3. The chain couples TRBV4-1 to TRBJ1-5; tentative D call: TRBD1 (6 bases). Germline CDR1 MGHRA, CDR2 YSYEKL. The CDR3 runs to 15 residues. Trimming removed 3 bases from V and 0 bases from J, with 9 bases in between. The CDR3 reads CASSQTGDSNQPQHF. The CDR3 nucleotides read TGCGCCAGCAGCCAGACAGGAGATAGCAATCAGCCCCAGCATTTT.

The chain's CDR3 is CASSPAQGGLYEQYF. The DNA for the CDR3 is TGTGCCAGCTCACCGGCACAGGGGGGGCTCTACGAGCAGTACTTC. The J gene is TRBJ2-7, the V gene TRBV18; possibly TRBD1 for D (8 bases). V was trimmed by 3 bases and J by 3 bases, leaving 15 bases between them. The CDR3 consists of 15 residues. Germline V lookup: CDR1 KGHSH, CDR2 LQKENI.

The chain is built from TRBV7-2 and TRBJ2-3; D unclear. The CDR3 totals 14 residues. Germline CDR1 SGHTA, CDR2 FQGNSA. V lost 4 bases and J 1 base, leaving 9 bases between the germline ends. The CDR3, as DNA: TGTGCCAGCAGCTCACAGTGGGGCACAGATACGCAGTATTTT. The encoded protein is CASSSQWGTDTQYF.

This clone was picked up many times. The rearrangement links TRBV28 to TRBJ2-1; D is uncertain. CDR3 length equals 15 residues. Germline V gene lookup returns CDR1 MDHEN and CDR2 SYDVKM. V was clipped by 5 bases and J by 0 bases, with 11 bases between them. The CDR3 sequence: CASSIDFSSYNEQFF. DNA of the CDR3: TGTGCCAGCAGTATCGACTTCAGCTCCTACAATGAGCAGTTCTTC. Full variable domain (outside the CDR3, taken from reference TRBV28 and TRBJ2-1): DVKVTQSSRYLVKRTGEKVFLECVQDMDHENMFWYRQDPGLGLRLIYFSYDVKMKEKGDIPEGYSVSREKKERFSLILESASTNQTSMYLCASSIDFSSYNEQFFGPGTRLTVL.

The chain uses TRBV6-5 and TRBJ2-7; 13 nucleotides match TRBD2. With V trimmed by 4 bases and J by 7 bases, 10 bases remained unmatched. Germline V lookup: CDR1 MNHEY, CDR2 SVGAGI. The CDR3 totals 16 residues. CDR3 nucleotides: TGTGCCAGCAGTTTGACACTAGCGGGGGGGCCTCGGGAGCAGTACTTC. Translated, it gives CASSLTLAGGPREQYF.